This T cell receptor (beta chain) was sequenced for a study of cytomegalovirus exposure and HLA in healthy donors. A remark on this clone: Its antigen is currently unknown.

Use of 60 Vbeta and 13 Jbeta primers characterized the PCR. Authors' methods: Approximately 11 million of some 80 million unique TCR beta chains were shared, per a later count. TCRdb's copy holds only in-frame clones and misses some; the assay was immunoSEQ multiplex PCR. For V, J and clone size, that table is used; D and trimming come from the DNA. The sample contains under 150,000 clones, roughly 79% of which appear only once. Germline V gene lookup returns CDR1 SGHNT and CDR2 YYREEE (reference sequence). This CDR3 comprises 12 residues. Trimming shortened V by 5 bases and J by 1 base, and 5 bases separated the two germline ends. Study-level results: In the analysis, some V segments, TRBV6-2 and TRBV6-3 included, were excluded as indistinguishable. In a later analysis, donors in an Asian-associated ancestry cluster reportedly had fewer N-insertions in productive TCRs than the cohort mean.

The receptor comes from a woman between 50 and 59 years old in good health and CMV-seronegative. The sequenced material came from PBMCs. This chain uses TRBV5-4 with TRBJ2-3; D gene uncertain. The CDR3 protein is CASSRGTDTQYF. In nucleotides, the CDR3 is TGTGCCAGCAGTAGAGGCACAGATACGCAGTATTTT.